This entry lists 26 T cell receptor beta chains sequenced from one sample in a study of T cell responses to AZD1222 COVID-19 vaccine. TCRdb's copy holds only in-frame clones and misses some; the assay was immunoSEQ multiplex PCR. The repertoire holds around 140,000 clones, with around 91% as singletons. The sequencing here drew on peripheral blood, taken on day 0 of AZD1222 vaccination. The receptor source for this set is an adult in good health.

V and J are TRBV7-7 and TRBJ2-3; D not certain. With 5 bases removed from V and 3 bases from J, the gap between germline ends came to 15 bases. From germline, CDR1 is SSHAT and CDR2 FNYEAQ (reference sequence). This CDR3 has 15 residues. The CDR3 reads CASSPWVGKTDTQYF. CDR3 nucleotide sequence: TGTGCCAGCAGCCCATGGGTGGGTAAGACAGATACGCAGTATTTT.

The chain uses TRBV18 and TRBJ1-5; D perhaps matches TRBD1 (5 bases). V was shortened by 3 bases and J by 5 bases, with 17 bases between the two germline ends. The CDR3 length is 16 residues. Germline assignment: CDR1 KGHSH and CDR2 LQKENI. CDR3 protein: CASSPIPTERDQPQHF. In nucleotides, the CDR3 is TGTGCCAGCTCACCGATTCCGACAGAGAGGGATCAGCCCCAGCATTTT.

CDR3 DNA sequence: TGTGCCTGGAGTGTAGGTAGGGCCTACGAGCAGTACTTC. As protein: CAWSVGRAYEQYF. J is TRBJ2-7 and V is TRBV30, with D unresolved. Trimming pared 0 bases from V and 2 bases from J, leaving 8 bases between. This CDR3 has 13 residues. CDR1 GTSNPN and CDR2 SVGIG come from the germline V gene (reference sequence). Filled out from reference TRBV30 and TRBJ2-7, the complete variable domain reads SQTIHQWPATLVQPVGSPLSLECTVEGTSNPNLYWYRQAAGRGLQLLFYSVGIGQISSEVPQNLSASRPQDRQFILSSKKLLLSDSGFYLCAWSVGRAYEQYFGPGTRLTVT.

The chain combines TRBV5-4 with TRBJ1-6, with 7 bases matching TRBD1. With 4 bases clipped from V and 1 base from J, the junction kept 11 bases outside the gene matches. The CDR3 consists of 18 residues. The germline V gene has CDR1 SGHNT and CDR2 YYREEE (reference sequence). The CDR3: CASSPRGSGKSYNSPLHF. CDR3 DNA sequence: TGTGCCAGCAGCCCCAGGGGGAGTGGAAAGTCCTATAATTCACCCCTCCACTTT.

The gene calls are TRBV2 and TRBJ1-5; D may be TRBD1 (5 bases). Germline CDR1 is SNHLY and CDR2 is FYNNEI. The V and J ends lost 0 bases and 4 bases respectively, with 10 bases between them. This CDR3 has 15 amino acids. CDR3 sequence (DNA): TGTGCCAGCAGTGAAGCGCTACCAGGGAATCAGCCCCAGCATTTT. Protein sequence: CASSEALPGNQPQHF. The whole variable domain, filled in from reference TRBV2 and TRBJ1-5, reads EPEVTQTPSHQVTQMGQEVILRCVPISNHLYFYWYRQILGQKVEFLVSFYNNEISEKSEIFDDQFSVERPDGSNFTLKIRSTKLEDSAMYFCASSEALPGNQPQHFGDGTRLSIL.

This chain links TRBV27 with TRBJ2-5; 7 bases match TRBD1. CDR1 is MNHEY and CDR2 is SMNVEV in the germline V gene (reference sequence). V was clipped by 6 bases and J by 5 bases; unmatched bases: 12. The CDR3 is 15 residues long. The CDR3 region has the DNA TGTGCCAGCAGCGCGGACAGACAGGGAGACGAGACCCAGTACTTC. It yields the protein CASSADRQGDETQYF.

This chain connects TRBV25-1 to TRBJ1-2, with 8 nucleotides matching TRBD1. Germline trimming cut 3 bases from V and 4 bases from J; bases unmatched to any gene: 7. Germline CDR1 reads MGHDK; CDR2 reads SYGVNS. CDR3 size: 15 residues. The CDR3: CASSDRDRGSYGYTF. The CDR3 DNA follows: TGTGCCAGCAGTGACCGAGACAGGGGTAGCTATGGCTACACCTTC.

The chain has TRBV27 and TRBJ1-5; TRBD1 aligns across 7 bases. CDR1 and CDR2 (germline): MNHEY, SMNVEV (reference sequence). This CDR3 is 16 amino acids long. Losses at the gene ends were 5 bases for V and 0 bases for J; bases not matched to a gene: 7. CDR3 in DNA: TGTGCCAGCAGTCCCCGGGACAGATATAGCAATCAGCCCCAGCATTTT. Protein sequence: CASSPRDRYSNQPQHF.

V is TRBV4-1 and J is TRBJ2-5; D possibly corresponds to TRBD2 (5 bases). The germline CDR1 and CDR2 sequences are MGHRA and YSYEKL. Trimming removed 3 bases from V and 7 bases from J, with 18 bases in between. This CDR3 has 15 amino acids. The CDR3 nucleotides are TGCGCCAGCAGCCATCTATCGGGAAGCGAGGGGACCCAGTACTTC. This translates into CASSHLSGSEGTQYF.

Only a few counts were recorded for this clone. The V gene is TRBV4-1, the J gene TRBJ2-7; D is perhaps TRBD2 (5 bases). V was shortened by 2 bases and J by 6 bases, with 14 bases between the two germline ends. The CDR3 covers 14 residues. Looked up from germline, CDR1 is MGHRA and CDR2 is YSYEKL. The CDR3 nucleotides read TGCGCCAGCAGCCAACCTGGGCGGGCCAGCGAGCAGTACTTC. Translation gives CASSQPGRASEQYF.

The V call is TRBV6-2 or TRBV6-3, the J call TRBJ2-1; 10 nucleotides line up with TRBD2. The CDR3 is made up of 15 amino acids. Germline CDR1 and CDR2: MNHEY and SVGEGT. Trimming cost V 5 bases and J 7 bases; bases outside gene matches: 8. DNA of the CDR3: TGTGCCAGCAGTACCGGGACTAGCGTGATGAATGAGCAGTTCTTC. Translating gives CASSTGTSVMNEQFF.

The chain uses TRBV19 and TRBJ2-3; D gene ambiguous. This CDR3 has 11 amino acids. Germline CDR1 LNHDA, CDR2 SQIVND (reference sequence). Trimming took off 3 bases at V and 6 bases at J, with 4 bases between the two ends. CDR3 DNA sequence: TGTGCCAGTAGTATTGGGGATACGCAGTATTTT. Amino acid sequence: CASSIGDTQYF.

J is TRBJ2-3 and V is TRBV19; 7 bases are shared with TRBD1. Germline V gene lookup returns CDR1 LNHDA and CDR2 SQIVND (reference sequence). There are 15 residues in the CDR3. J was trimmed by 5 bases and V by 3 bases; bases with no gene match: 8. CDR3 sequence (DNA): TGTGCCAGTAGTATCCGGACAGGCGTCGGAGATACGCAGTATTTT. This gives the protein CASSIRTGVGDTQYF.

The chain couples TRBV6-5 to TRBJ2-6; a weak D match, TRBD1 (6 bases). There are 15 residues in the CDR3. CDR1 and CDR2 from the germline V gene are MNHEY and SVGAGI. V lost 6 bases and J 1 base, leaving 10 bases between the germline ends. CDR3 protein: CASRPGTSGANVLTF. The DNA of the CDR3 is TGTGCCAGCAGACCAGGGACATCTGGGGCCAACGTCCTGACTTTC.

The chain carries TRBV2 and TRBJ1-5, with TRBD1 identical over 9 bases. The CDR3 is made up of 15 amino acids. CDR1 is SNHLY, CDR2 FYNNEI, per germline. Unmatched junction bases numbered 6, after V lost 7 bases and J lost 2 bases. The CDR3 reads CASMNDRGGNQPQHF. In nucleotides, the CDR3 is TGTGCCAGCATGAACGACAGGGGGGGCAATCAGCCCCAGCATTTT.

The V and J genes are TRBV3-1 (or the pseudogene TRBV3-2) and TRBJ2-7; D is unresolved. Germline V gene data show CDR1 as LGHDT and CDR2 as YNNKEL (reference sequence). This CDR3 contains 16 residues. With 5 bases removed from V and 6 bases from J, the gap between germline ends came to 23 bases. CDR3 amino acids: CASSELPGYSYVEQYF. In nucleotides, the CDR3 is TGTGCCAGCAGCGAACTCCCCGGGTATTCCTACGTCGAGCAGTACTTC.

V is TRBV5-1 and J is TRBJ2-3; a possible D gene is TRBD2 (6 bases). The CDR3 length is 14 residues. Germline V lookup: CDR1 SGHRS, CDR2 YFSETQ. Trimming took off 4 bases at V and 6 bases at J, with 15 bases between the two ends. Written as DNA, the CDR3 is TGCGCCAGCAGCACGGGGGATGGATGGGATACGCAGTATTTT. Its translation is CASSTGDGWDTQYF. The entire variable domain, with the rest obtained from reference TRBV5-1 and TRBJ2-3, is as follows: KAGVTQTPRYLIKTRGQQVTLSCSPISGHRSVSWYQQTPGQGLQFLFEYFSETQRNKGNFPGRFSGRQFSNSRSEMNVSTLELGDSALYLCASSTGDGWDTQYFGPGTRLTVL.

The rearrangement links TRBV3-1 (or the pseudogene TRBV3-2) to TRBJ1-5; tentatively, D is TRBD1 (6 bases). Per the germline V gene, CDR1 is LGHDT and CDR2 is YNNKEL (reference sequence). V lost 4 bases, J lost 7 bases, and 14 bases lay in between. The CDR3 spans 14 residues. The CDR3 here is CASSPRQATQPQHF. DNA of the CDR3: TGTGCCAGCAGCCCACGACAGGCCACCCAGCCCCAGCATTTT.

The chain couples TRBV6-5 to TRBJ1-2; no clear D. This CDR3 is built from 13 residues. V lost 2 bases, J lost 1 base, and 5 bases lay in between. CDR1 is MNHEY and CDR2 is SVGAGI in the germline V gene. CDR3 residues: CASSYGLNYGYTF. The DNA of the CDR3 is TGTGCCAGCAGTTACGGTCTTAACTATGGCTACACCTTC.

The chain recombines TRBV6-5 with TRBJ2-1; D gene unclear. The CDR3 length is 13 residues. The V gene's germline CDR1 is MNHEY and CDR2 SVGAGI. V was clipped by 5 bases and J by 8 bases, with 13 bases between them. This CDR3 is CASSPSLTYEQFF. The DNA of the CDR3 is TGTGCCAGCAGTCCCTCTTTGACCTATGAGCAGTTCTTC.

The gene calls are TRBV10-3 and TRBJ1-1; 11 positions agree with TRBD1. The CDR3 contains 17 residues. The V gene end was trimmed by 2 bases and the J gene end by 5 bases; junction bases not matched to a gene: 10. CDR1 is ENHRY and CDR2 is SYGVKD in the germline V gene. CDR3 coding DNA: TGTGCCATCAGTGAGGGCGGAGGGACAGGGGGAAGAACTGAAGCTTTCTTT. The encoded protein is CAISEGGGTGGRTEAFF.

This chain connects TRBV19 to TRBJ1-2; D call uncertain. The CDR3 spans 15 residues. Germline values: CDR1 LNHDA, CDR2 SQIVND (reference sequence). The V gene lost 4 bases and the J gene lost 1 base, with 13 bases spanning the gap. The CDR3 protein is CASSTDPRSNYGYTF. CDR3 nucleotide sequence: TGTGCCAGTAGTACCGACCCACGTAGTAACTATGGCTACACCTTC.

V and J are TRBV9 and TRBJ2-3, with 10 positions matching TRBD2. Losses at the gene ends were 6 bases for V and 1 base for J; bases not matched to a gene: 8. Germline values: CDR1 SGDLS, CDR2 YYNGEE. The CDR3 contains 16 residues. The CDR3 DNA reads TGTGCCAGCACCCGCCGGCTAGCGGGAGGCACAGATACGCAGTATTTT. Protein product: CASTRRLAGGTDTQYF.

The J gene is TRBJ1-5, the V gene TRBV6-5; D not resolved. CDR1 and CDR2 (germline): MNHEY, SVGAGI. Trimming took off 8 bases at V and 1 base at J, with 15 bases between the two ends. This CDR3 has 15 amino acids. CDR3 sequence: CASVNDGTSNQPQHF. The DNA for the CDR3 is TGTGCCAGCGTCAATGATGGAACGAGCAATCAGCCCCAGCATTTT.

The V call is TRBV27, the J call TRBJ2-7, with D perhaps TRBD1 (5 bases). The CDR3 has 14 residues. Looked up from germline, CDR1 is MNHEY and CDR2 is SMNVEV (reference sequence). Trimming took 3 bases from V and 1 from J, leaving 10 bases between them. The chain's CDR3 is CASSFKGSSYEQYF. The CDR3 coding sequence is TGTGCCAGCAGTTTTAAGGGGTCGTCCTACGAGCAGTACTTC.

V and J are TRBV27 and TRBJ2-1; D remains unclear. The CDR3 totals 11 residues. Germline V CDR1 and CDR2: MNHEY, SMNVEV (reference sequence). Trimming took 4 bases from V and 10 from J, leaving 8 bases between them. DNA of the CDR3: TGTGCCAGCAGTTACGGATTCGAGCAGTTCTTC. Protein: CASSYGFEQFF.